Described below is a single T cell receptor (beta chain) sequence and its context. Original data processing: Scientists estimated how many nucleated cells there were by amplifying reference gene primers. Assay used: immunoSEQ multiplex PCR; TCRdb lists only in-frame clones, some missing. The V and J calls and clone size are taken from that table; D and trimming were inferred from the DNA. Of 400,000 or so clones listed, about 87% are singletons. These data belong to a study of blood T cell repertoires in COVID-19. Trimming stripped 5 bases from V and 5 bases from J, with 16 bases between. The CDR3 length is 14 residues. From germline, CDR1 is SGHNT and CDR2 YENEEA.

The gene calls are TRBV11-3 and TRBJ2-7; a weak D match, TRBD1 (6 bases). The sample was peripheral blood. The receptor was derived from a man aged 18 to 29 with COVID-19, enrolled during active disease. For the CDR3, the DNA is TGTGCCAGCAGCCTGAGCTGGGGGCTGGACGAGCAGTACTTC. It yields the protein CASSLSWGLDEQYF.